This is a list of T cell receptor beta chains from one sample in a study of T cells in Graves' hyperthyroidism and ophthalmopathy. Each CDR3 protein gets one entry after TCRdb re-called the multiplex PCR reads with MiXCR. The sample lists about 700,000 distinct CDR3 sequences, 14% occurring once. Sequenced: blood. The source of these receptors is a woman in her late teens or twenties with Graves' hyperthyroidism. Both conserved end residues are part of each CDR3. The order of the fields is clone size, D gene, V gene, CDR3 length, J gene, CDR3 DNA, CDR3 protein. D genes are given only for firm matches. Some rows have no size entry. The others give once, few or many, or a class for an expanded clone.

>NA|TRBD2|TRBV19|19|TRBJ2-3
TGTGCCAGTAGTATATTTACTAGCGGCCTAGCGGGAGTAGCAGATACGCAGTATTTT
CASSIFTSGLAGVADTQYF
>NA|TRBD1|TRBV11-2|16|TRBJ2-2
TGTGCCAGCAGCTCCCACAGGGGGCCCCTCGGCGGGGAGCTGTTTTTT
CASSSHRGPLGGELFF
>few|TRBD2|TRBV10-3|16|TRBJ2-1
TGTGCCATCAGTGAGTCGAGGGCTAGCGGCCCCTACGAGCAGTTCTTC
CAISESRASGPYEQFF
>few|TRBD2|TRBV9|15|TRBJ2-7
TGTGCCAGCAGCGCCTCCGGGACTAGCGGGTACGAGCAGTACTTC
CASSASGTSGYEQYF
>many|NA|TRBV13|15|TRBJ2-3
TGTGCCAGCAGCACTCTACTAGGCGAGGGAGATACGCAGTATTTT
CASSTLLGEGDTQYF
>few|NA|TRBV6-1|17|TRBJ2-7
TGTGCCAGTAGTATAGATCTAGTGGCGGCGCCCTCCTACGAGCAGTACTTC
CASSIDLVAAPSYEQYF
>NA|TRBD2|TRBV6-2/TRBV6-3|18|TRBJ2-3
TGTGCCAGCAGGGCCGGACTAGCGGGAGGATCTAGCACAGATACGCAGTATTTT
CASRAGLAGGSSTDTQYF
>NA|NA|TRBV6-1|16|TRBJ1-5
TGTGCCAGCAGCCCTAATCGGGGGGCCAGCAATCAGCCCCAGCATTTT
CASSPNRGASNQPQHF
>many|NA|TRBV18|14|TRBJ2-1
TGTGCCAGCTCGATGGGCACACACTACAATGAGCAGTTCTTC
CASSMGTHYNEQFF
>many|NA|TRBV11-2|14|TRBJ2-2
TGTGCCAGCAGCATTGGGTCCGGGACCGGGGAGCTGTTTTTT
CASSIGSGTGELFF
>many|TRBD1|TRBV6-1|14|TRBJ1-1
TGTGCCAGCAGACCCAGGGGGCCGAACACTGAAGCTTTCTTT
CASRPRGPNTEAFF